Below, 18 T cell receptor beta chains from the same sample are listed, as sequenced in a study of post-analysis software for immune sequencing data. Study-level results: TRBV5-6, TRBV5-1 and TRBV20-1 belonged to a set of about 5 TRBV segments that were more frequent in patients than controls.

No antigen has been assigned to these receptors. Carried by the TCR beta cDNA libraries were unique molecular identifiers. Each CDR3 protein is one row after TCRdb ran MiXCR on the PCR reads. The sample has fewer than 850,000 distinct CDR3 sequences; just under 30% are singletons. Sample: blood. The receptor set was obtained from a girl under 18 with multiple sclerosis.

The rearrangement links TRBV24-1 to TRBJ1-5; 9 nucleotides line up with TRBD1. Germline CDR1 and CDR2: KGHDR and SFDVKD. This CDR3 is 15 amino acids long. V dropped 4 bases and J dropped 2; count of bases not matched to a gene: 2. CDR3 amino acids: CATSERTGGNQPQHF. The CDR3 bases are TGTGCCACCAGTGAGCGGACAGGGGGCAATCAGCCCCAGCATTTT.

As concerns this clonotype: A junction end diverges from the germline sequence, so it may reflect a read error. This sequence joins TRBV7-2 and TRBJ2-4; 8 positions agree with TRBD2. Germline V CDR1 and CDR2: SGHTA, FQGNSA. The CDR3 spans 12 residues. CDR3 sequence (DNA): TGTGCCAGCAGCCTAGCGGGCTGGATTCAGTACTTC. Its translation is CASSLAGWIQYF.

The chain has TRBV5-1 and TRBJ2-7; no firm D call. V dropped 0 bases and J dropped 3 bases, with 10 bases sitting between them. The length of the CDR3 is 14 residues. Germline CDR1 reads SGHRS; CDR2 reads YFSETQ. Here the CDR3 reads CASSLDRLGYEQYF. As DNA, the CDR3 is TGCGCCAGCAGCTTGGACCGGTTAGGCTACGAGCAGTACTTC.

CDR3 sequence: CASSPFRLAGVDTQYF. In nucleotides, the CDR3 is TGTGCCAGCAGTCCTTTCCGACTAGCGGGAGTGGATACGCAGTATTTT. The chain has TRBV9 and TRBJ2-3, with 12 bases that match TRBD2. This CDR3 has 16 amino acids. Looked up from germline, CDR1 is SGDLS and CDR2 is YYNGEE. After removal of 5 bases from V and 6 bases from J, the junction contained 10 bases not matched to a gene.

CDR3 in amino acids: CASTLGPRGLNYEQYF. CDR3 nucleotides: TGTGCCAGCACACTTGGCCCACGGGGCCTAAACTACGAGCAGTACTTC. This rearrangement joins TRBV12-3 or TRBV12-4 to TRBJ2-7; D might be TRBD1 or TRBD2, each matching 5 bases. With 7 bases removed from V and 3 bases from J, the gap between germline ends came to 22 bases. The CDR3 sequence is 16 residues long.

CDR3 region: CASSLGGDTYEQYF. The CDR3 bases are TGTGCCAGCAGCTTAGGGGGGGACACCTACGAGCAGTACTTC. The chain carries TRBV7-8 and TRBJ2-7, with D perhaps being TRBD1 or TRBD2 (6 bases each). V gave up 1 base and J gave up 2 bases, with 9 bases separating them. CDR1 and CDR2 from the germline V gene are SGHVS and FQNEAQ. This CDR3 is 14 amino acids long.

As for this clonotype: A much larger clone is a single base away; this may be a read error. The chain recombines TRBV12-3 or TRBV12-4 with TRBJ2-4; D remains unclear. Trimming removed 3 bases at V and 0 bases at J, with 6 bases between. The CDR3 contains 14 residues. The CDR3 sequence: CASSLSQAKNIQYF. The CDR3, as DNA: TGTGCCAGCAGTTTGAGTCAAGCCAAAAACATTCAGTACTTC.

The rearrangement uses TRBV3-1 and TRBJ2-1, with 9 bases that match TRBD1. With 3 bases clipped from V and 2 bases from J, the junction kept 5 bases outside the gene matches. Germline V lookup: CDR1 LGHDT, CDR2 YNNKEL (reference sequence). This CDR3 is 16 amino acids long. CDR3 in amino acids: CASSQTGQGPYNEQFF. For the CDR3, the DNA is TGTGCCAGCAGCCAGACCGGACAGGGGCCCTACAATGAGCAGTTCTTC.

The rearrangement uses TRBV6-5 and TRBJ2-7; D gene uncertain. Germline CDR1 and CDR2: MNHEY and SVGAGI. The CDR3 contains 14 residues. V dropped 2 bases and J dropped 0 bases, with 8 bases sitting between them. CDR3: CASSYPTYSYEQYF. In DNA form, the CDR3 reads TGTGCCAGCAGTTACCCGACATACTCCTACGAGCAGTACTTC.

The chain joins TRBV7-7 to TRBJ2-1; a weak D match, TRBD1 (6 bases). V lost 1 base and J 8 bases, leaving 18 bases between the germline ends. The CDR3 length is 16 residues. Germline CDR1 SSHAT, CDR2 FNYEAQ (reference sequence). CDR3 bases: TGTGCCAGCAGCTTAGACCTGTGGACAGCCGGCCATGAGCAGTTCTTC. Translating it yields CASSLDLWTAGHEQFF.

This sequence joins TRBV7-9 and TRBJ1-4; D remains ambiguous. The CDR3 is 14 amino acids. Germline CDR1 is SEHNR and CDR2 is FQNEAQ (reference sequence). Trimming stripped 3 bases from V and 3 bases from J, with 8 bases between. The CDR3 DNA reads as TGTGCCAGCAGCTTGAAAGGGCCTAATGAAAAACTGTTTTTT. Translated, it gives CASSLKGPNEKLFF.

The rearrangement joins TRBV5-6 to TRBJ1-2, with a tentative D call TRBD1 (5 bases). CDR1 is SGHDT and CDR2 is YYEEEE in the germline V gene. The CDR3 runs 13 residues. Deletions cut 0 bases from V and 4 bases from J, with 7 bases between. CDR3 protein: CASSLAGRYGYTF. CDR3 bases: TGTGCCAGCAGCTTGGCAGGGCGCTATGGCTACACCTTC. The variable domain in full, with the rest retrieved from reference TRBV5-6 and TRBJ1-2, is DAGVTQSPTHLIKTRGQQVTLRCSPKSGHDTVSWYQQALGQGPQFIFQYYEEEERQRGNFPDRFSGHQFPNYSSELNVNALLLGDSALYLCASSLAGRYGYTFGSGTRLTVV.

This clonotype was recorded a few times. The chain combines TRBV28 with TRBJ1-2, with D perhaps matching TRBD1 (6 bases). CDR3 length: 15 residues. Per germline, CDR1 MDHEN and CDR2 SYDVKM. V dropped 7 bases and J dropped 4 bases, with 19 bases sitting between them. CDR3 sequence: CASIGDRGPLYGYTF. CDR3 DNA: TGTGCCAGCATAGGGGACCGGGGGCCCCTCTATGGCTACACCTTC.

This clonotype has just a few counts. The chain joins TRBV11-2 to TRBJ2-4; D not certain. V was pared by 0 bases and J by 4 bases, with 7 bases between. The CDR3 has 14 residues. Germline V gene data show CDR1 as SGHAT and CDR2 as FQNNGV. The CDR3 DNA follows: TGTGCCAGCAGCTTAGATCCCGGTAAAAACATTCAGTACTTC. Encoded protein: CASSLDPGKNIQYF.

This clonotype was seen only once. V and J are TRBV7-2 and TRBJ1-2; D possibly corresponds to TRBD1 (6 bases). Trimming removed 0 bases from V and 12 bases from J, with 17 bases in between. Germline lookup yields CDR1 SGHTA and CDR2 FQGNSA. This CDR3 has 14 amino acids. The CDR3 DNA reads TGTGCCAGCAGCTTAGCGAGTAGGAGCGGGGGCCACACCTTC. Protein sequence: CASSLASRSGGHTF.

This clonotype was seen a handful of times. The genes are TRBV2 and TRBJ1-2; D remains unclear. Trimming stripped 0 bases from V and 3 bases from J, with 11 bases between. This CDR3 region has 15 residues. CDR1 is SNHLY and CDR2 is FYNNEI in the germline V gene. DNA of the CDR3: TGTGCCAGCAGTGAAGCAGGAAGTAGGGACTATGGCTACACCTTC. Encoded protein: CASSEAGSRDYGYTF.

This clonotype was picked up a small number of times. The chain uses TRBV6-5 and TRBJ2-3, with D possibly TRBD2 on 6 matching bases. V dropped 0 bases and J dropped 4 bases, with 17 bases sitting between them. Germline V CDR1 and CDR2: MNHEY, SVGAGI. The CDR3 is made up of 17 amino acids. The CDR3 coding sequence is TGTGCCAGCAGTTACTCTGCCAGCGGAGGCGGGGCAGATACGCAGTATTTT. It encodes CASSYSASGGGADTQYF.

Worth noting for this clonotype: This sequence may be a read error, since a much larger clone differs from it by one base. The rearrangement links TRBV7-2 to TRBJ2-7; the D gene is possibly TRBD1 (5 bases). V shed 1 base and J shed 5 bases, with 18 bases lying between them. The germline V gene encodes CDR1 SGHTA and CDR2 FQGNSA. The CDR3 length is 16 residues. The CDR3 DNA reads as TGTGCCAGCAGCTTAGAGGGGCGGAGAAGGGCGAACGAGCAGTACTTC. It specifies CASSLEGRRRANEQYF.